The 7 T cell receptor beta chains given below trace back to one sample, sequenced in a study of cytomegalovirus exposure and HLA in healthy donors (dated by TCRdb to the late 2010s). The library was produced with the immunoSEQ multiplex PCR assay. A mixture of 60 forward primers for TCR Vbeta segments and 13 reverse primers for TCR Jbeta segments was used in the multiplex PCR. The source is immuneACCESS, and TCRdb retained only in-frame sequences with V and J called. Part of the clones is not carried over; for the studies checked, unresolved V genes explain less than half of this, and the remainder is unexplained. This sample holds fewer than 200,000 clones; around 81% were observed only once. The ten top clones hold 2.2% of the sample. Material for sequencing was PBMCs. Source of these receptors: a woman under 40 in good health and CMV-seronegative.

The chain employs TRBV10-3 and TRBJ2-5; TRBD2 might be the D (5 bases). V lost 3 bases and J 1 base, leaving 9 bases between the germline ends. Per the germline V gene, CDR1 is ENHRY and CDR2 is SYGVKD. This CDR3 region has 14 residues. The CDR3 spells CAISDRLTQETQYF. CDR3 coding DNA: TGTGCCATCAGTGACCGACTAACCCAAGAGACCCAGTACTTC.

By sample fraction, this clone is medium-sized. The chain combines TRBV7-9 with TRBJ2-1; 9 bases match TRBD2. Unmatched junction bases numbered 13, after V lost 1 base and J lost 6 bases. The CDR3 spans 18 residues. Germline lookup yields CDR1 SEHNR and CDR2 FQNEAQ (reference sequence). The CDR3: CASSLVSFWREGRNEQFF. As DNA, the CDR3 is TGTGCCAGCAGCTTAGTTTCTTTCTGGCGGGAGGGGCGCAATGAGCAGTTCTTC.

The CDR3 loop reads CASSVGTALSEQYF. For the CDR3, the DNA is TGTGCCAGCAGTGTCGGGACAGCCCTCTCAGAGCAGTACTTC. This chain connects TRBV27 to TRBJ2-7, with 7 bases matching TRBD1. The junction had 11 bases not matched to a gene; V was cut back by 5 bases and J by 7 bases. CDR1 MNHEY and CDR2 SMNVEV come from the germline V gene (reference sequence). The CDR3 contains 14 residues.

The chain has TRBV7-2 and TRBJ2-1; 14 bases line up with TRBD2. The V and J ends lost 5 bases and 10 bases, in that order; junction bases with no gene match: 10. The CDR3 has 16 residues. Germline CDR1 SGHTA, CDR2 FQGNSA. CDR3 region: CASSRSRLAGGDEQFF. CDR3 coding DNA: TGTGCCAGCAGCCGATCTCGACTAGCGGGAGGGGACGAGCAGTTCTTC.

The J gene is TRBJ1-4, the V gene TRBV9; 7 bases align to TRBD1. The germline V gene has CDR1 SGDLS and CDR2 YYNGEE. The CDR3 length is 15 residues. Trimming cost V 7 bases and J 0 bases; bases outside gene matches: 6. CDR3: CASGSGTATNEKLFF. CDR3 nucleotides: TGTGCCAGCGGGTCCGGGACAGCAACTAATGAAAAACTGTTTTTT.

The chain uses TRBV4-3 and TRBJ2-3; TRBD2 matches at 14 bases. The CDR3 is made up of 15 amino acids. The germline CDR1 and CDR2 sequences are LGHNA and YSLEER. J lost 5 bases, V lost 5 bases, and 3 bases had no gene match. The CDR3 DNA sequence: TGCGCCAGCAGCGGACTAGCGGGAGGTGGAGATACGCAGTATTTT. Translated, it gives CASSGLAGGGDTQYF.

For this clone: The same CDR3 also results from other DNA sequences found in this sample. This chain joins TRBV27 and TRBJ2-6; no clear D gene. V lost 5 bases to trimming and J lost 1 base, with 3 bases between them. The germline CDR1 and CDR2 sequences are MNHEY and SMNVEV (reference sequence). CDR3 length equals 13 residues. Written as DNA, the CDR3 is TGTGCCAGCAGTCTTTCTGGGGCCAACGTCCTGACTTTC. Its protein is CASSLSGANVLTF.